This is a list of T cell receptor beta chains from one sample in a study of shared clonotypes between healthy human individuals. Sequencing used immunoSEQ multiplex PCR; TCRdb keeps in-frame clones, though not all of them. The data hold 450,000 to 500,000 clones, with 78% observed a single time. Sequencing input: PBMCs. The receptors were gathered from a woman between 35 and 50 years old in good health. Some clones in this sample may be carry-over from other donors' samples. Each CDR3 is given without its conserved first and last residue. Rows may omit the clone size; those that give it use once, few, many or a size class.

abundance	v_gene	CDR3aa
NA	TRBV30	AWSVQETQY
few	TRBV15	ATSRDPAVPVTQY
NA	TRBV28	ASSLAVSTDTQY
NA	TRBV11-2	ASSLPAGVLTGELF
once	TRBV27	ASSSWTENTEAF
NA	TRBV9	ASSVQGQGYEQY
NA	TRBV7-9	ASSLGIYNEQF
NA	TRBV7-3	ASSPTSGGLDTQY
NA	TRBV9	ASSVTGGWGTDTQY
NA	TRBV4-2	ASSQDWTSGADTQY
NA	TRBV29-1	SVGQDTNTGELF
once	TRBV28	ASRRTGTSLYEQY
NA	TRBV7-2	ASSFSRGQAQPQH
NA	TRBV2	ASTRTGFREKLF
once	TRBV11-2	ASRPIRRSVYNEQF
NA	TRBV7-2	ASSPRGLAGANVLT
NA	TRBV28	ASTLGGASNQPQH
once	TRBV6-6	ASSDRTGTGELF
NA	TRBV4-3	ASSQDGGVPEAF
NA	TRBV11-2	ASSSGWETNQETQY
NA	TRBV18	ASSPGQNSGNTIY
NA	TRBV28	ASSPYYGANSGANVLT
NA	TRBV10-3	AISRDRNQETQY
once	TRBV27	ASSLFPGLAKETQY
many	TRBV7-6	ASSLEWGQYNEQF
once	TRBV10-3	AISAGAPNEKLF
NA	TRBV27	ASSFPGRQETQY
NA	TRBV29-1	SVGDRANQPQH
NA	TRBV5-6	ASSPPRFNEQF
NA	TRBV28	ASSITGTGIKNEQF
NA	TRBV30	AWSVLYVGQHTDTQY
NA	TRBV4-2	ASSQDGRAYEKLF
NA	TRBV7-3	ASSPPWRDGPTYEQY
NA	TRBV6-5	ASRQFGGTHNEQF
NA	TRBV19	ATRATLESYGYT
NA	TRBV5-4	ASSYGQGRTGELF
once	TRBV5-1	ASSRPGRDNEQF
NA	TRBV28	ASSLGQGASEQY
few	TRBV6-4	ASSDGEREQF
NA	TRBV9	ASSVAAGSSYT
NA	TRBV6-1	ASSGAGVVYEQY
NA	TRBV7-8	ASSLGPEPMGEQY
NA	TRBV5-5	ASNRLGGRGSYEQY
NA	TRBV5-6	ASSLVSDNEQF
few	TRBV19	ASSMGLAGLGGYNEQF
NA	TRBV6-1	ASSLRRESPYEQY
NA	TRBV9	ASSAESGGYGYT
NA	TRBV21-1	ASSKGHRRTSGANVLT
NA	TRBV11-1	ASSAPGGRVGELF
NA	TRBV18	ASSPGLDRGEQF
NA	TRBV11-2	ASSLGTSTDTQY
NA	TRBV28	ASSLTSGSTGELF
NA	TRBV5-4	ASSSTGQGSIQY
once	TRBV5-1	ASSTPGQDGYT
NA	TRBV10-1	ASSDQSSGHYEQY
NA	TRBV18	ASSSGMETQY
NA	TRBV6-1	ASRRAGDSGYGYT